The present T cell receptor (beta chain) was sequenced within a study of cytomegalovirus exposure and HLA in healthy donors. The PCR used 60 Vbeta and 13 Jbeta primers. Generated by immunoSEQ multiplex PCR, the TCRdb table keeps only in-frame clones and is missing some. The table records 99,000 or so clones, over 75% of them present only once. V lost 2 bases and J 1 base, leaving 10 bases between the germline ends. CDR3 length: 15 residues. Germline-derived CDR1 and CDR2 are SGHAT and FQNNGV. The sample was PBMCs. The chain uses TRBV11-2 and TRBJ2-3, with unresolved D. The TCR was taken from a man aged 30 to 39 in good health and CMV-seropositive. The CDR3 nucleotides read TGTGCCAGCAGCTTATTCCAGGTGGGCACAGATACGCAGTATTTT. It specifies CASSLFQVGTDTQYF.